The entry below gives a single TCR beta chain sequence along with its context. No antigen is known for it. No much larger clonotype is one base removed from it; base qualities were not supplied. The method was the immunoSEQ multiplex PCR assay. RNA was extracted from all samples and reverse transcribed into cDNA, which served as template for TCR sequencing. SuperScript III was used for first-strand cDNA synthesis, primed with a 2:1 mix of oligo-dT and random hexamers. A synthetic immune receptor repertoire was used to gauge amplification bias, and whatever bias remained was removed computationally. As for the original processing: Raw reads were preprocessed for error removal, and CDR3 was defined according to IMGT conventions as running from the conserved cysteine to phenylalanine. Clonality was computed as 1 minus the Shannon entropy, with the entropy normalized by log2 of the number of productive unique TCRs. Whether each scalp clone was CD4 or CD8 was inferred by checking scalp TCRbeta sequences against the CD4 and CD8 repertoires from sorted blood. TCRdb took this table from immuneACCESS and kept in-frame rearrangements with V and J called. Such tables lack part of the clones; where checked against another copy, unresolved V genes explain under half of the gap, and the rest is unexplained. That table is the source of V, J and clone size, and D and trimming were worked out from the DNA. This sample has approximately 63,000 clones in its table, and roughly 57% of those were observed once. The ten most abundant clones make up around a sixth of the sample.

The time point label, read with the paper, signifies: baseline before oral tofacitinib. Lesional scalp punch biopsies and peripheral blood were collected from alopecia areata patients. PBMCs were isolated by density centrifugation and stained for CD3, CD4 and CD8, and CD4+ and CD8+ T cells were sorted on a FACSAria. The data stem from a study of CD8+ T cells in alopecia areata (dated by TCRdb to the late 2010s). The study in broad terms: The treated patients, all with moderate-to-severe alopecia areata, were enrolled in an open-label pilot trial of oral tofacitinib given at 5 to 10 mg twice daily. Patients on tofacitinib were biopsied at baseline and after 4 and 24 weeks of treatment, and several of the patients also had a later scalp biopsy. RNA came from the PAXgene miRNA kit for fixed scalp, the miRNeasy kit for PBMCs, and the RNeasy kit for mouse skin. On the human side, TCRbeta sequencing was run on scalp tissue and on sorted CD4+ and CD8+ peripheral blood T cells from healthy controls and from alopecia areata patients with either patchy or totalis/universalis disease. Scalp clonality was compared among normal scalp (n=4), patchy alopecia areata scalp (n=8), and alopecia totalis/universalis scalp (n=8). To study T cell clonal expansion in alopecia areata, the researchers applied high-throughput TCRbeta sequencing to both the C3H/HeJ mouse model and human patients. Patients stayed on tofacitinib for 6 to 18 months and then had 6 months of follow-up off drug so that delayed response and recurrence could be assessed. immunoSEQ multiplex PCR using 35 Vbeta forward primers and 13 Jbeta reverse primers was used to amplify TCRbeta CDR3 regions.

Study-wide findings and limitations: Resident alphabeta T cells in normal human skin are also sequenced, complicating scalp TCR repertoire analysis, unlike mouse skin dominated by gammadelta T cells. Shared TCR sequences between patients were less evident than in mice, which may be partly attributable to HLA diversity in the patient population. Lesional scalp, especially in alopecia totalis/universalis, showed higher clonality and more expanded CD8+ clones than normal scalp, suggesting antigenic drive.

The CDR3 holds 13 amino acids from the cysteine to the phenylalanine. Only CDR3 DNA remains: 39 bases, in frame from the first base. V drops 3 bases and J drops 6 bases, leaving 13 bases in between. Per the germline V gene, SGDLS is the CDR1 and YYNGEE is the CDR2. Sequencing used CD8+ T cells sorted from blood, obtained at week 0. The chain is assembled from TRBV9 and TRBJ2-7; tentative D gene TRBD1, with 6 bases matching. This clonotype was sampled from a human donor with alopecia areata. The bases are TGTGCCAGCAGCGGTGCACAGGGTCTCGAGCAGTACTTC. It specifies CASSGAQGLEQYF.